The entry below gives a single TCR beta chain sequence along with its context. Antigen unknown. Sequencing was performed with immunoSEQ multiplex PCR; in TCRdb, only in-frame clones are kept and a portion is missing. Here the sample spans a few thousand clones, just over 70% being singletons. Time point described: cycle 4 day 1 (C4D1), after less than seven weeks of nivolumab. All the patients suffered relapse after autologous stem cell transplantation, and brentuximab vedotin exposure differed. Magnetic negative selection of thawed PBMCs yielded the CD8+ T cells. These data are taken from a study of PD-1 blockade in classical Hodgkin lymphoma. Study observations and caveats: A significant rise in TCR diversity was seen by C4D1 for CD4+ cells but not for CD8+ cells.

J was trimmed by 5 bases and V by 7 bases; bases with no gene match: 8. The CDR3 runs to 14 residues. Germline V gene sequence: CDR1 SEHNR, CDR2 FQNEAQ (reference sequence). The sequencing here drew on CD8+ T cells from blood, taken before the fourth cycle of nivolumab. The TCR sequence derives from a human donor with classical Hodgkin lymphoma. The chain recombines TRBV7-9 with TRBJ1-1; 9 nucleotides agree with TRBD1. The CDR3 DNA is TGTGCCAGCACATCGGGACAGGGAGGTACTGAAGCTTTCTTT. Protein sequence: CASTSGQGGTEAFF.